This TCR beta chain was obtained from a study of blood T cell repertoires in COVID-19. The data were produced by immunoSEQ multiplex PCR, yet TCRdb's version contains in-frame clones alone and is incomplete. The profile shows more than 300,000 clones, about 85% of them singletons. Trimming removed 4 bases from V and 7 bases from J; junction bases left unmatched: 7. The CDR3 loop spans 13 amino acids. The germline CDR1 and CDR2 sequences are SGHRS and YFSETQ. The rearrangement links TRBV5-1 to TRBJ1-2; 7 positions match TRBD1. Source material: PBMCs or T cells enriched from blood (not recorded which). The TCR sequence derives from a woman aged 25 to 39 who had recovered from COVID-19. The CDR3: CASSKDRDSGYTF. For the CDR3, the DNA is TGCGCCAGCAGCAAAGACAGGGACAGTGGCTACACCTTC.